The table lists the clone carrying this TCR beta chain with many counts. The sample comes from a study of regulatory T cells in long-lasting Graves disease. Study details: The term persistent Graves' disease signified upward of 5 years on antithyroid drugs with positive TSH receptor antibodies.

Stated time point: persistent/refractory GD, antithyroid drugs over 5 years with positive TRAb. Isolated PBMC RNA provided the starting material for the TCR library. Building of the TCR beta libraries involved iRepertoire HTBI primers and Arm-PCR of CDR3 regions. TCRdb reanalysed the multiplex PCR reads using MiXCR and keeps one entry per CDR3 protein. The table has fewer than 400,000 distinct CDR3 sequences, 15% to 20% seen once; the top ten hold just under 30%. The sequenced sample was peripheral blood mononuclear cells (PBMCs), obtained when the disease was refractory, from a patient treated with antithyroid drugs. This clonotype was obtained from a female donor with Graves disease.

CDR3 DNA: TGTGCCAGCAGTTTGGGGCAGCGAGCGAACACTGAAGCTTTCTTT. Translating it yields CASSLGQRANTEAFF. The chain employs TRBV27 and TRBJ1-1, with D perhaps matching TRBD1 (5 bases). V was pared by 3 bases and J by 1 base, with 12 bases between. Germline assignment: CDR1 MNHEY and CDR2 SMNVEV (reference sequence). The CDR3 consists of 15 residues.